These 6 T cell receptor beta chains were all obtained from the same sample, sequenced in a study of T cells in narcolepsy. The method was immunoSEQ multiplex PCR; TCRdb's version includes in-frame clones alone and lacks a portion of them. Of under 20,000 clones in the sample, under 90% were seen once. The sequenced sample consisted of memory (CD45RA-) CD4+ T cells from blood. These receptors all come from a human donor in good health.

The rearrangement links TRBV6-4 to TRBJ1-1; TRBD1 matches 8 bases. CDR1 and CDR2 (germline): MRHNA, SNTAGT. The CDR3 is 15 amino acids. V shed 11 bases, J shed 1 base, and the junction held 12 bases outside the gene matches. CDR3 sequence: CAGTTGGRGNTEAFF. The CDR3 region has the DNA TGTGCCGGAACCACAGGGGGTAGGGGGAACACTGAAGCTTTCTTT.

The genes are TRBV6-6 and TRBJ2-6; D is unresolved. Germline V gene sequence: CDR1 MNHNY, CDR2 SVGAGI (reference sequence). There are 15 residues in the CDR3. The V end lost 0 bases, the J end lost 0 bases, and 3 bases lay between the germline ends. CDR3 in amino acids: CASSYSGSGANVLTF. Here the CDR3 DNA reads TGTGCCAGCAGTTACTCTGGCTCTGGGGCCAACGTCCTGACTTTC.

This sequence joins TRBV6-1 and TRBJ1-1, with 8 bases fitting TRBD1. This CDR3 is built from 15 residues. Germline CDR1 and CDR2: MNHNS and SASEGT. Trimming took 6 bases from V and 1 from J; bases not matched to a gene: 7. The CDR3: CASRDLGQANTEAFF. The CDR3 nucleotides read TGTGCCAGCAGGGATTTGGGACAGGCGAACACTGAAGCTTTCTTT.

This rearrangement joins TRBV27 to TRBJ1-2, with a possible D match to TRBD1 (5 bases). Per germline, CDR1 MNHEY and CDR2 SMNVEV (reference sequence). V was trimmed by 4 bases and J by 0 bases, leaving 18 bases between them. CDR3 length equals 17 residues. In DNA, the CDR3 is TGTGCCAGCAGTTCCAGGGTTTCGAGGACATCTAACTATGGCTACACCTTC. Translated, it gives CASSSRVSRTSNYGYTF.

There are a few counts of this clone. The chain recombines TRBV11-3 with TRBJ2-7; perhaps TRBD2 as D (6 bases). The CDR3 covers 16 residues. Deletions cut 4 bases from V and 4 bases from J, with 20 bases between. The germline gives CDR1 SGHNT, CDR2 YENEEA. The CDR3 nucleotides are TGTGCCAGCAGCTCTCCGGGACTCGGGACGGGGTACGAGCAGTACTTC. It translates to CASSSPGLGTGYEQYF.

The chain couples TRBV20-1 to TRBJ2-1, with a weak D call TRBD1 (5 bases). CDR1 is DFQATT, CDR2 SNEGSKA, per germline (reference sequence). CDR3 length: 11 amino acids. V dropped 3 bases and J dropped 5 bases, with 5 bases sitting between them. DNA of the CDR3: TGCAGTGCTAGCAGGGACAATGAGCAGTTCTTC. This encodes CSASRDNEQFF.